This note documents a single T cell receptor (beta chain) sequence. The antigen is undetermined. A read error may account for a junction end that differs from germline. Nominal health characterized the donors when sampled, though unrecorded immune exposures were likely. Germline CDR1 SSHAT, CDR2 FNYEAQ (reference sequence). There are 15 residues in the CDR3. These data are taken from a study of cytomegalovirus exposure and HLA in healthy donors. The study's findings and limits: Through in vitro validation, three CMV-associated chains were shown to be specific for CMV antigens. Most likely, a cluster of highly shared sequence variants arose as a sequencing artifact.

The PCR was carried out with 60 Vbeta primers and 13 Jbeta primers. The data were produced by immunoSEQ multiplex PCR, yet TCRdb's version contains in-frame clones alone and is incomplete. The repertoire holds under 200,000 clones, with around three quarters as singletons. What was sequenced was PBMCs. This TCR came from a woman aged 25-40 years in good health and CMV-seronegative. This chain links TRBV7-7 with TRBJ2-2; a weak D match, TRBD2 (5 bases). The CDR3 DNA is TGTGCTAGCAGCTTAGTTGAGGGTGGCACCGGGGAGCTGTTTTTT. Amino acid sequence: CASSLVEGGTGELFF. Drawing the rest from reference TRBV7-7 and TRBJ2-2, the complete variable domain is GAGVSQSPRYKVTKRGQDVTLRCDPISSHATLYWYQQALGQGPEFLTYFNYEAQPDKSGLPSDRFSAERPEGSISTLTIQRTEQRDSAMYRCASSLVEGGTGELFFGEGSRLTVL.